This T cell receptor beta chain was captured by sequencing in a study of OX40 agonist ivuxolimab in advanced cancers. Sequencing used immunoSEQ multiplex PCR; TCRdb keeps in-frame clones, though not all of them. The sample consists of around 60,000 clones, around nine tenths of them appearing once. CDR1 is SGHRS and CDR2 is YFSETQ in the germline V gene. This CDR3 has 14 residues. The ends were cut back, 4 bases at V and 2 bases at J, with 13 bases in the middle. This TCR was sampled from an adult with an advanced solid tumor such as melanoma, head and neck, liver or kidney cancer. The rearrangement uses TRBV5-1 and TRBJ2-7; TRBD2 might be the D (6 bases). Specimen: CD4+ or CD8+ T cells sorted from blood, collected in a trial of the OX40 agonist ivuxolimab. CDR3 nucleotides: TGCGCCAGCAGCCCCATCGGCGGGACCTACGAGCAGTACTTC. It codes for CASSPIGGTYEQYF.